This T cell receptor beta chain appears in the sequencing data of a study of control samples from healthy donors and cancer patients (dated by TCRdb to the early 2020s). V is shortened by 4 bases, J by 3 bases, and the region joining them spans 9 bases. Based on the germline V gene, the CDR1 and CDR2 sequences are SGHRS and YFSETQ. Reading from cysteine to phenylalanine, the CDR3 counts 13 amino acids. CDR3 DNA only is kept here, 39 bases in frame from base 1. Note on this clone: The specificity of this receptor is unknown. It has no much larger one-base neighbor in the sample; base qualities were not kept.

Receptors were amplified or captured by the immunoSEQ multiplex PCR assay. The source is immuneACCESS, and TCRdb retained only in-frame sequences with V and J called. Part of the clones is not carried over; for the studies checked, unresolved V genes explain less than half of this, and the remainder is unexplained. The sample data list tens of thousands of clones, and approximately 91% of these were observed just once. More than 5.5% of the sample lies in the top ten. This chain joins TRBV5-1 to TRBJ2-3; there is no confident call for the D gene. This receptor was taken from a man in his forties or fifties in good health. Material for sequencing was blood. The CDR3 reads CASSPSRTDTQYF. The bases read TGCGCCAGCAGCCCCTCAAGGACAGATACGCAGTATTTT.